This entry features one TCR beta chain sequence. The data originate from a study of control samples from healthy donors and cancer patients. The germline CDR1 and CDR2 sequences are LNHDA and SQIVND (reference sequence). V lost 6 bases to trimming and J lost 5 bases, with 14 bases between them. The CDR3 covers 14 residues. Sequencing used immunoSEQ multiplex PCR; TCRdb keeps in-frame clones, though not all of them. The repertoire has roughly 69,000 clones, about 89% of them found once; the top ten carry 2% to 2.5%. The chain carries TRBV19 and TRBJ2-1; D is perhaps TRBD2 (6 bases). The TCR originated in a woman aged 45-65 years with head and neck cancer. Sequenced: PBMCs. The CDR3 DNA sequence: TGTGCCAGTAGGACCGGGACTTCCCACAATGAGCAGTTCTTC. It translates to CASRTGTSHNEQFF.